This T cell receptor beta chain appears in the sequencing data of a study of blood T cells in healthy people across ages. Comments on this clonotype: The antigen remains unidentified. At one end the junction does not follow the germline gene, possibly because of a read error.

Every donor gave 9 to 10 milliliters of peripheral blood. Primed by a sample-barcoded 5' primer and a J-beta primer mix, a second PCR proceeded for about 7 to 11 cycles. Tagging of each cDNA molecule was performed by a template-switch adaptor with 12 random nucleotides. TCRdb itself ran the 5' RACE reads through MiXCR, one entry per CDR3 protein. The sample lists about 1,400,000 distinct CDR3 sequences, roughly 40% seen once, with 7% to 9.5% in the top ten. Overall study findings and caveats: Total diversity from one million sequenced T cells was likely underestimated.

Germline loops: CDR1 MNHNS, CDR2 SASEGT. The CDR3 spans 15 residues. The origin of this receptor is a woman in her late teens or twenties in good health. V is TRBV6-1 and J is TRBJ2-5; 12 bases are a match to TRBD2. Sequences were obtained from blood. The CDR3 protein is CAGSETSGSFNEQYF. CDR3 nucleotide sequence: TGTGCCGGCAGTGAGACTAGCGGGAGTTTCAATGAGCAGTACTTC.